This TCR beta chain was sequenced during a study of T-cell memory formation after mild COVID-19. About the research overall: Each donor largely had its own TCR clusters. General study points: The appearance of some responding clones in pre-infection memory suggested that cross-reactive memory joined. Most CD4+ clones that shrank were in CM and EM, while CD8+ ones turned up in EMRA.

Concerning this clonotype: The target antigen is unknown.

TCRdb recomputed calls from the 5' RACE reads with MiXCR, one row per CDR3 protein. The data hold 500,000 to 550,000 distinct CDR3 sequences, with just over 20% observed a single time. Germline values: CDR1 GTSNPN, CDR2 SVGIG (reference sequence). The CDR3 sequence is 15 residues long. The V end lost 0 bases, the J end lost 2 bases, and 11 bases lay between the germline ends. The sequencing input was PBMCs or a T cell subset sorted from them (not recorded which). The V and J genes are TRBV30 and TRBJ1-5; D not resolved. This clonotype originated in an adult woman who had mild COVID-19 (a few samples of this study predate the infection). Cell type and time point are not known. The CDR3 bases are TGTGCCTGGAGTGTTTCTGGGGTGGGCAATCAGCCCCAGCATTTT. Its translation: CAWSVSGVGNQPQHF.